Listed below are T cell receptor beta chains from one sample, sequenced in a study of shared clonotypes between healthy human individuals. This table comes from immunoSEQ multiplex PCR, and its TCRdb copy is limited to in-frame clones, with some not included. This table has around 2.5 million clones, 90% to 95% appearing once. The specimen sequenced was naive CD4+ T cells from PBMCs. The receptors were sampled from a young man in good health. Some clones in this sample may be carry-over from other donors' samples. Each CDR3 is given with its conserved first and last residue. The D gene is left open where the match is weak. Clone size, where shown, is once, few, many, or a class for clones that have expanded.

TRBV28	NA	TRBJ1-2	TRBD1	TGTGCCAGCAGCCCGGGACAGGAGGTCTATGGCTACACCTTC	CASSPGQEVYGYTF
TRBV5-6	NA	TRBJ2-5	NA	TGTGCCAGCAGCTTGGTCCCAGGGGGGGAGACCCAGTACTTC	CASSLVPGGETQYF
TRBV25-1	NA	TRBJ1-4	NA	TGTGCCAGCAGTGAATTTAGGGTCATGTTTTTT	CASSEFRVMFF
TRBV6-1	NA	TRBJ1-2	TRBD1	TGTGCCAGCAGGGACAGGAACTATGGCTACACCTTC	CASRDRNYGYTF
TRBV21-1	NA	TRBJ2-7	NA	TGTGCCAGCAGCGCATACGAGCAGTACTTC	CASSAYEQYF
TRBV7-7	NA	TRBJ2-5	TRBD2	TGTGCCAGCAGCTTCAGAATAGCGGGTACGGGAGAGACCCAGTACTTC	CASSFRIAGTGETQYF
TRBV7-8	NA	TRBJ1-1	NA	TGTGCCAGCAGCGGGGGGGGTAGGAACACTGAAGCTTTCTTT	CASSGGGRNTEAFF
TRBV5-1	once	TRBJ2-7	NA	TGCGCCAGCAGCTTGTTTGGGGGGTGGTCCTACGAGCAGTACTTC	CASSLFGGWSYEQYF
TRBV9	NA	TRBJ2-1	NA	TGTGCCAGCAGCGTAGGAGGAACCACCTACAATGAGCAGTTCTTC	CASSVGGTTYNEQFF
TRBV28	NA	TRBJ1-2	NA	TGTGCCAGCAGTTTAGGCTCAGCCTATGGCTACACCTTC	CASSLGSAYGYTF
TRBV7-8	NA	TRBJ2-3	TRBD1	TGTGCCAGCAGCACCCGAGAACAGGGGAACCCGACAGATACGCAGTATTTT	CASSTREQGNPTDTQYF
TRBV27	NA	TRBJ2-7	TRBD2	TGTGCCAGCAGGCTAAGGGGACTAGCGGGAGGCTCCTACTCCTACGAGCAGTACTTC	CASRLRGLAGGSYSYEQYF
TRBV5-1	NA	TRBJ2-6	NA	TGCGCCAGCAGCTTGGGTACAGCAGGGTTCTGGGCCAACGTCCTGACTTTC	CASSLGTAGFWANVLTF
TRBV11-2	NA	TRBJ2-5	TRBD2	TGTGCCAGCAGCCTCCTTAGCGGGAGTTTCGAGAAAACCCAGTACTTC	CASSLLSGSFEKTQYF
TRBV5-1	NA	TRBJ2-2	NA	TGCGCCAGCAGCACTCCCGGGGAGCTGTTTTTT	CASSTPGELFF
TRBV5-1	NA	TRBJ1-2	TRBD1	TGCGCCAGCAGCCCCGACAGGGGAGAATATGGCTACACCTTC	CASSPDRGEYGYTF
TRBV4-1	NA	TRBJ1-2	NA	TGCGCCAGCAGCCACTGGCCCCGGGACACCCCCTATGGCTACACCTTC	CASSHWPRDTPYGYTF
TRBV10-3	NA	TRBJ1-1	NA	TGTGCCATCAGTTCGGGGGCCCCCCCTGAAGCTTTCTTT	CAISSGAPPEAFF
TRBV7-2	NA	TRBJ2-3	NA	TGTGCCAGCAGCTTGGGGACTGGGACAGATACGCAGTATTTT	CASSLGTGTDTQYF
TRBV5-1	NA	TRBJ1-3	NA	TGCGCCAGCAGCTTGGCGGGGGTTTCGGGAAACACCATATATTTT	CASSLAGVSGNTIYF
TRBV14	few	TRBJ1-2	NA	TGTGCCAGCAGCCCTGGGCCCGCCGGCTACACCTTC	CASSPGPAGYTF
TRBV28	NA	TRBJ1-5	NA	TGTGCCAGCAGGGTCACAGCGGGCAATCAGCCCCAGCATTTT	CASRVTAGNQPQHF
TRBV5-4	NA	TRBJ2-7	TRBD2	TGTGCCAGCAGCTCGCGGACTAGCGGGAGCTCCTACGAGCAGTACTTC	CASSSRTSGSSYEQYF
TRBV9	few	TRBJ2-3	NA	TGTGCCAGCAGCCCCAATAGGGAAGATACGCAGTATTTT	CASSPNREDTQYF
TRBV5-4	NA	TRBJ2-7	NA	TGTGCCAGCAGCCATCAGGGGAACGAGCAGTACTTC	CASSHQGNEQYF
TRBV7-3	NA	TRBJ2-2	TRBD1	TGTGCCAGCAGCCGGGGGACTACAGGGGGCTACACCGGGGAGCTGTTTTTT	CASSRGTTGGYTGELFF
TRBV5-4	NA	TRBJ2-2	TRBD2	TGTGCCAGCAGCTTAGGACTAGCGGAGGCCGGGGAGCTGTTTTTT	CASSLGLAEAGELFF
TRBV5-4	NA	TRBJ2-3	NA	TGTGCCAGCAGCTTATTCTTATCCGCCACAGATACGCAGTATTTT	CASSLFLSATDTQYF
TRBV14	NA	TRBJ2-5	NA	TGTGCCAGCAGCCAGTTATCCCTCTGGGAGACCCAGTACTTC	CASSQLSLWETQYF
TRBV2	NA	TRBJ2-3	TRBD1	TGTGCCAGCAGTGGGGGGAGTGGACAGGGATGGCAGTATTTT	CASSGGSGQGWQYF
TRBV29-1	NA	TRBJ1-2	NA	TGCAGCGTTGAAGAGAATCCTGGGGGATCGAGTCTCTATGGCTACACCTTC	CSVEENPGGSSLYGYTF
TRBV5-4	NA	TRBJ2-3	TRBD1	TGTGCCAGCAGCTCCGGACAGGTCACAGATACGCAGTATTTT	CASSSGQVTDTQYF